The TCR beta chain described here comes from a study of T cells in Graves' hyperthyroidism and ophthalmopathy (dated by TCRdb to about 2019). In terms of the full investigation: Peripheral blood was sampled at the time of initial diagnosis, prior to any treatment. A discovery cohort of approximately 100 patients, roughly 40 with Graves' ophthalmopathy and 57 with stable Graves' hyperthyroidism, was used to find distinguishing TCR V-J signatures. Whether ophthalmopathy could be predicted prospectively was tested in an independent validation cohort made up of under 20 hyperthyroidism patients plus 17 patients who later progressed to ophthalmopathy. The 85 to 100 discovery patients were randomly split 7:3 into training and test sets. In addition, the study compared T-cell repertoires in thyroid tissue and in blood from several Graves' hyperthyroidism patients. Following sampling, methimazole starting at 30 mg daily was given to hyperthyroidism patients, and high-dose intravenous methylprednisolone was given to ophthalmopathy patients. According to the paper, TCR Vbeta CDR3 sequencing was carried out on some 140 peripheral blood samples, which came from under 50 ophthalmopathy, around 74 hyperthyroidism and about 17 progressor patients.

A remark on this clonotype: Its antigen is unknown. The input lacks base qualities; no much larger clone sits a single base away.

TCR beta CDR3 regions were amplified from RNA transcripts. A first-round RT-PCR of the TCR CDR3 used the HTBI primer set with the Qiagen OneStep RT-PCR kit. A second multiplex PCR round built the libraries, followed by size selection and purification. Libraries were sequenced paired-end with 100 bp reads on an Illumina HiSeq2000. From the authors' description of their analysis: Raw data were processed with SOAPnuke, discarding reads with adapters, uncalled bases, mean Phred below 15, or no exact constant-primer or identifier match. High-quality paired reads were merged with COPE v1.2.5, and unique nucleotide sequences were defined as clonotypes. MiTCR v1.1 was used to align clonotypes to the IMGT TRBV, TRBD and TRBJ reference segments. Only V-J combinations with frequency above 0.0001, covering about 99% of repertoires, were analysed. The TCS score was defined as F50 (clonal expansion) divided by E x V (chaos), with BLOSUM62-based TCRdist calculated between CDR3 peptides within each V-J. Welch's t-statistics and random forest reduced just over 500 V-J features to 10 to 15, which were used in a naive Bayes classifier (R e1071). TCRdb reanalyzed the raw reads on its own, using fastp at Q25 for trimming and MiXCR for clone calling, and kept in-frame beta chains. Rows merge per CDR3 protein into single entries with the most common DNA and genes. The V and J calls were determined by TCRdb, not by the authors. The sample has about 770,000 distinct CDR3 sequences on record, roughly a sixth of them singletons. The ten largest clones take up approximately 15% of the sample.

The hyperthyroidism patients were between 18 and 65 years old and newly diagnosed, with a disease duration of less than 2 months. Any patient with an uncontrolled infection, another autoimmune disease, pregnancy or lactation was excluded. Clinical symptoms, serum thyroxine and TRAb, thyroid ultrasound, and orbital computed tomography formed the basis for the diagnoses. For progressor patients, blood was drawn at the first diagnosis of hyperthyroidism, before any ophthalmopathy symptoms had appeared. Ficoll-Paque density gradient centrifugation was used to isolate PBMCs from 8 to 10 ml of fresh peripheral blood. Progressor patients were first diagnosed with Graves' hyperthyroidism and then developed ophthalmopathy during follow-up. Trizol reagent was used to extract total RNA, and RNA quality was then checked on an Agilent 2100 Bioanalyzer. CDR1 and CDR2 were assigned from the germline V gene (reference sequence) as DFQATT and SNEGSKA. Its CDR3 holds 15 amino acids, cysteine through phenylalanine. CDR3 DNA only is kept here, 45 bases in frame from base 1. V loses 0 bases, J loses 6 bases, and the germline ends lie 18 bases apart.

Summary of the overall study and its limitations: A 13 V-J signature model separated ophthalmopathy from stable hyperthyroidism, with over 85% sensitivity and 81.08% specificity in cross-validation and 80%/75% in testing. Most expanded thyroid clonotypes (frequency above 0.001) were also detected in blood, a finding suggesting that blood repertoires may reflect thyroid immune responses. No statistical method was used to fix the sample size in advance, and group allocation was not hidden from the investigators. During validation, the model predicted progression to ophthalmopathy a median of about 5.9 months ahead of onset, with 60% to 71% sensitivity and 72% to 80% specificity.

The TCR comes from a woman between 45 and 60 years old with Graves' hyperthyroidism that later progressed to Graves' ophthalmopathy. Sequenced sample: blood. The rearranged chain carries TRBV20-1 and TRBJ2-7, with the D gene uncertain. The nucleotide sequence reads TGCAGTGCTAGAGATGAGAACGGCCGAGAAGGCGAGCAGTACTTC. This codes for CSARDENGREGEQYF.